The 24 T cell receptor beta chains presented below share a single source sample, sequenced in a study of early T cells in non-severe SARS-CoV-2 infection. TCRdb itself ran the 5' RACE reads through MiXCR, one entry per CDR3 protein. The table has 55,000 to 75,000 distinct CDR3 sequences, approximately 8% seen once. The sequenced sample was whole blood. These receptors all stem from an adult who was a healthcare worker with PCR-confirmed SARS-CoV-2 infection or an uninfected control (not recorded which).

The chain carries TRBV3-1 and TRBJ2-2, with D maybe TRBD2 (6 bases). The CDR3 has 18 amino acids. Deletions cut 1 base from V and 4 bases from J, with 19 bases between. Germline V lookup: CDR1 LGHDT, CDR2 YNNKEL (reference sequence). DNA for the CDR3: TGTGCCAGCAGCCAAGCTCTCGGGGGAGGAGGTCCCACCGGGGAGCTGTTTTTT. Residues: CASSQALGGGGPTGELFF.

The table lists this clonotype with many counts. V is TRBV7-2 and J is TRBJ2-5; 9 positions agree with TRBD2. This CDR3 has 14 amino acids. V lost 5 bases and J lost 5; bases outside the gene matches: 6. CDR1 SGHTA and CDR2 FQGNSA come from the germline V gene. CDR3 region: CASSPSSGTETQYF. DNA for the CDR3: TGTGCCAGCAGCCCCTCTAGCGGGACGGAGACCCAGTACTTC. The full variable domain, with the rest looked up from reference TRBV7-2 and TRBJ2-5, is GAGVSQSPSNKVTEKGKDVELRCDPISGHTALYWYRQSLGQGLEFLIYFQGNSAPDKSGLPSDRFSAERTGGSVSTLTIQRTQQEDSAVYLCASSPSSGTETQYFGPGTRLLVL.

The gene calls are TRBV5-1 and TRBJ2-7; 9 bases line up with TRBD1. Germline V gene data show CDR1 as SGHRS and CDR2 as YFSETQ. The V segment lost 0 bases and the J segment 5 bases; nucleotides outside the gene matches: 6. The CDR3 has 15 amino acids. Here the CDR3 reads CASSLVGTGNNEQYF. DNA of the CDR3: TGCGCCAGCAGCTTGGTCGGGACAGGGAACAACGAGCAGTACTTC.

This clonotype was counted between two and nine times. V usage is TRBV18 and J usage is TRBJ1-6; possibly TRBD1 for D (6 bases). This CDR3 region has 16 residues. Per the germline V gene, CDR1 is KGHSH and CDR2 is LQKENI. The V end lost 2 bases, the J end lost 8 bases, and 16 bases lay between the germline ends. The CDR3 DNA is TGTGCCAGCTCACCAACAGGGCCCCCGTTTGATTCACCCCTCCACTTT. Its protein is CASSPTGPPFDSPLHF.

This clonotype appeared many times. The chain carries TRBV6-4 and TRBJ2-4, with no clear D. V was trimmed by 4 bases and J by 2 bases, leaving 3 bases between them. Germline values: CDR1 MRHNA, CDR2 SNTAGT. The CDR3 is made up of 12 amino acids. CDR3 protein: CASSGPKNIQYF. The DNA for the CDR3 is TGTGCCAGCAGTGGGCCCAAAAACATTCAGTACTTC.

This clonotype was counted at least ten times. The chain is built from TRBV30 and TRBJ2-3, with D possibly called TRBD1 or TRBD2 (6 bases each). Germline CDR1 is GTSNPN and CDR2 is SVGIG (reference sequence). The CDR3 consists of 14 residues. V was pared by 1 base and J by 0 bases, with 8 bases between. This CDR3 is CAWSEGGSTDTQYF. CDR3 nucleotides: TGTGCCTGGAGTGAGGGGGGAAGCACAGATACGCAGTATTTT.

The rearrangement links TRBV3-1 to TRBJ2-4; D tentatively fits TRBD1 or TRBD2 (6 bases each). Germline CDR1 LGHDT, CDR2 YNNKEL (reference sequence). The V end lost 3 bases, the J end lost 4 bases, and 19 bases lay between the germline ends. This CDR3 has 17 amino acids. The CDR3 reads CASSQDGGGRRKNIQYF. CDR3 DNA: TGTGCCAGCAGCCAGGATGGAGGGGGGCGCAGGAAAAACATTCAGTACTTC.

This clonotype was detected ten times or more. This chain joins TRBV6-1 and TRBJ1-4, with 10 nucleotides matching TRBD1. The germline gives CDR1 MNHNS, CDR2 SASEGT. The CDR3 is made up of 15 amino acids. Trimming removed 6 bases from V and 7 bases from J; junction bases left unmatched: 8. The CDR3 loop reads CASRSDRGLGEKLFF. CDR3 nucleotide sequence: TGTGCCAGCAGATCTGACAGGGGGCTAGGTGAAAAACTGTTTTTT.

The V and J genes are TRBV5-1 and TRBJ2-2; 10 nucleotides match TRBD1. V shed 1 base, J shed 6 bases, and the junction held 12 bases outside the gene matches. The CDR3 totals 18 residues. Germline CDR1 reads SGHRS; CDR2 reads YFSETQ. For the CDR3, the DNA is TGCGCCAGCAGCTTGAACCCATCGGGACAGGGGATGTCCGGGGAGCTGTTTTTT. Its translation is CASSLNPSGQGMSGELFF.

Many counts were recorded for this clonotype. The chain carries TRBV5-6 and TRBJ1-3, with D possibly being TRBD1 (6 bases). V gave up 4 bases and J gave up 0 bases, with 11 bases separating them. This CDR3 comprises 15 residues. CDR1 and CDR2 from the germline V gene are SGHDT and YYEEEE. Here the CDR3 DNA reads TGTGCCAGCAGCGGCAGGGACACCTCTGGAAACACCATATATTTT. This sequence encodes CASSGRDTSGNTIYF. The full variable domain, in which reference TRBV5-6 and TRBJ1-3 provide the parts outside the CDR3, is DAGVTQSPTHLIKTRGQQVTLRCSPKSGHDTVSWYQQALGQGPQFIFQYYEEEERQRGNFPDRFSGHQFPNYSSELNVNALLLGDSALYLCASSGRDTSGNTIYFGEGSWLTVV.

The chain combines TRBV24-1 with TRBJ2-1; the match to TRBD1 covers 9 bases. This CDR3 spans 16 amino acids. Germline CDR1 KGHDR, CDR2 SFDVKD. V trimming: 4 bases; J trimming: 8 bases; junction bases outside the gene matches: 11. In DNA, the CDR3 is TGTGCCACCAGTGACCTTCGGACAGGGGCGGGGGATGAGCAGTTCTTC. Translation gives CATSDLRTGAGDEQFF.

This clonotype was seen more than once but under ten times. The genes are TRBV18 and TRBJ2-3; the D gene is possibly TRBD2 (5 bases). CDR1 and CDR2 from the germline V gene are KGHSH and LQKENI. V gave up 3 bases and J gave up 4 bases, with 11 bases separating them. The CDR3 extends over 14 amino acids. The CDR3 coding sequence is TGTGCCAGCTCACCGGACTCAAGGGCAGATACGCAGTATTTT. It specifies CASSPDSRADTQYF. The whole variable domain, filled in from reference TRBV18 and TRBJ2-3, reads NAGVMQNPRHLVRRRGQEARLRCSPMKGHSHVYWYRQLPEEGLKFMVYLQKENIIDESGMPKERFSAEFPKEGPSILRIQQVVRGDSAAYFCASSPDSRADTQYFGPGTRLTVL.

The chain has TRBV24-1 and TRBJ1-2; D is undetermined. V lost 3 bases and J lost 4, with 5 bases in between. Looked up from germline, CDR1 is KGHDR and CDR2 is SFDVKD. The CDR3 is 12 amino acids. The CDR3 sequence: CATSDGLYGYTF. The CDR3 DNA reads TGTGCCACCAGTGATGGCCTCTATGGCTACACCTTC.

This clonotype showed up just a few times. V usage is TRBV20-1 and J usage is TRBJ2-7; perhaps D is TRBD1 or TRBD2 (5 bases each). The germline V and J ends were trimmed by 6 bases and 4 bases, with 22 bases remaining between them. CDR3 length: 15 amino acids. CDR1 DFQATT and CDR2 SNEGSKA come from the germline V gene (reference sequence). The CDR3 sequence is CSAAGEGTDPYEQYF. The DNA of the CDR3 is TGCAGTGCGGCCGGTGAGGGGACGGACCCTTACGAGCAGTACTTC.

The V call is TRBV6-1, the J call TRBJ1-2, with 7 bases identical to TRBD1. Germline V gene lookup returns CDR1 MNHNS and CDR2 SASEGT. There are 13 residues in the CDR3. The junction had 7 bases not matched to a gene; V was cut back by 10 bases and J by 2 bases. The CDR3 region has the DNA TGTGCCACCCAACCGGGACAGAACTATGGCTACACCTTC. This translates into CATQPGQNYGYTF.

The CDR3 is CASSPRSYNEQFF. Written as DNA, the CDR3 is TGTGCCAGCAGCCCCCGCTCCTACAATGAGCAGTTCTTC. The chain joins TRBV7-9 to TRBJ2-1; the D is unclear. Germline CDR1 SEHNR, CDR2 FQNEAQ (reference sequence). This CDR3 has 13 residues. Trimming shortened V by 5 bases and J by 0 bases, and 5 bases separated the two germline ends.

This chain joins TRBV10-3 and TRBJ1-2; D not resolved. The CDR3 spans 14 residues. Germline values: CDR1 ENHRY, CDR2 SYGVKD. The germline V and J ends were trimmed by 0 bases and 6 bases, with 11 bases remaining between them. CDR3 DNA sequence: TGTGCCATCAGTGAGTCGGATGGGGTGGATGGCTACACCTTC. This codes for CAISESDGVDGYTF.

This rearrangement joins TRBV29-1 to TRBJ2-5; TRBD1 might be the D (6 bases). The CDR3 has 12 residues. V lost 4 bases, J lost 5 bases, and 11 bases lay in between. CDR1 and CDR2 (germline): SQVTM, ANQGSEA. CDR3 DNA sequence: TGCAGCGTTGTATGGGGGCATGAGACCCAGTACTTC. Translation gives CSVVWGHETQYF.

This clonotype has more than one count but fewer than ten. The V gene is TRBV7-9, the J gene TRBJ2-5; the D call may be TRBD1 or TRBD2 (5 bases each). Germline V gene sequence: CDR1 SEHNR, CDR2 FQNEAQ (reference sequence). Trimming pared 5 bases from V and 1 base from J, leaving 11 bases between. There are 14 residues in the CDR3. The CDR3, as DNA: TGTGCCAGCAGCGGGGACGGGATCCAAGAGACCCAGTACTTC. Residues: CASSGDGIQETQYF.

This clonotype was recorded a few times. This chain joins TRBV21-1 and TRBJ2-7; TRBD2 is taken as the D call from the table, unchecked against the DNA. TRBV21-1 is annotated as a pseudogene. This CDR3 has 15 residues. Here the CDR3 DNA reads TGTGCCAGCAGCCCTCAAGGGCACAGCCAGGAGGAGCAGTACTTC. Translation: CASSPQGHSQEEQYF.

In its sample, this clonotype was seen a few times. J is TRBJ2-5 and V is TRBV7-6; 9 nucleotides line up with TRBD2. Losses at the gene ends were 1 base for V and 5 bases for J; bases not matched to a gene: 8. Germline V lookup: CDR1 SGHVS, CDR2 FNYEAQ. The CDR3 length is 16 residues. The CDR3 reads CASSLVGTSNSETQYF. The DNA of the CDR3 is TGTGCCAGCAGCTTAGTTGGGACTAGCAATTCGGAGACCCAGTACTTC.

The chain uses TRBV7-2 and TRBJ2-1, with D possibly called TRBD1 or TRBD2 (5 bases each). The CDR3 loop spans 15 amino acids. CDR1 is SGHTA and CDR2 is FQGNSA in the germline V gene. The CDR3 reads CESSRDEYSYNEQFF. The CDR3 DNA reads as TGTGAATCCAGTCGGGACGAATACTCCTACAATGAGCAGTTCTTC. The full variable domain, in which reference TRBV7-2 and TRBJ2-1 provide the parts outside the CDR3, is GAGVSQSPSNKVTEKGKDVELRCDPISGHTALYWYRQSLGQGLEFLIYFQGNSAPDKSGLPSDRFSAERTGGSVSTLTIQRTQQEDSAVYLCESSRDEYSYNEQFFGPGTRLTVL.

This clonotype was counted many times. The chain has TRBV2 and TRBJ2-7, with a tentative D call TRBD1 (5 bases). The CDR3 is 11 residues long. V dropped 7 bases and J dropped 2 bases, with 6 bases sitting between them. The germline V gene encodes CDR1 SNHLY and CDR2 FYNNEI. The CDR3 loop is CASTGTYEQYF. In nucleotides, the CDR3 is TGTGCCAGCACAGGGACCTACGAGCAGTACTTC.

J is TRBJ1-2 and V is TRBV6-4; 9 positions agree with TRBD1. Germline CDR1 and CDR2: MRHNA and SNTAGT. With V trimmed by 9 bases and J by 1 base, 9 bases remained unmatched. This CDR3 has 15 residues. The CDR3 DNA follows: TGTGCCAGTCGTGCCCGGGACAGGGATAACTATGGCTACACCTTC. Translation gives CASRARDRDNYGYTF.